A selection of T cell receptor beta chains follows, all from one sample in a study of T-cell memory formation after mild COVID-19. In TCRdb, the 5' RACE reads were re-called with MiXCR into one record per CDR3 protein. In the table there are some 150,000 distinct CDR3 sequences, approximately 6% of which are singletons. Sequencing used PBMCs or a T cell subset sorted from them (not recorded which). Source of these receptors: an adult woman who had mild COVID-19 (a few samples of this study predate the infection). Cell type and time point are not known. The CDR3 runs from the conserved cysteine through the conserved F or W.

>TRBJ2-3|TRBV12-3/TRBV12-4
CASSAGLAAVTDTQYF
>TRBJ1-2|TRBV5-5
CASSGSLTNYGYTF
>TRBJ1-5|TRBV30
CAWSPKKTGPRGGQPQHF
>TRBJ2-4|TRBV27
CASTLPSSKNIQYF
>TRBJ2-2|TRBV7-2
CASSLYAGLKTGELFF
>TRBJ2-1|TRBV11-2
CASSLDWSSEQFF
>TRBJ2-1|TRBV12-3/TRBV12-4
CASSLALHEQFF
>TRBJ2-1|TRBV24-1
CATSDRAVNEQFF
>TRBJ1-5|TRBV20-1
CSAIRQGDPRNQPQHF
>TRBJ2-1|TRBV20-1
CSASSRTNNEQFF
>TRBJ2-7|TRBV10-3
CAISESEGFYEQYF
>TRBJ2-1|TRBV5-1
CASSLAVRLAGTYNEQFF
>TRBJ2-7|TRBV24-1
CATSVGYEQYF
>TRBJ2-5|TRBV12-3/TRBV12-4
CASSPGLAPQYF
>TRBJ2-5|TRBV12-3/TRBV12-4
CASSWRETQYF
>TRBJ2-7|TRBV5-3
CARSTKEGNSSYEQYF
>TRBJ2-2|TRBV5-1
CASSSDNTGELFF